A selection of T cell receptor beta chains follows, all from one sample in a study of blood T cell repertoires in COVID-19. Assay: immunoSEQ multiplex PCR; the TCRdb copy retains only in-frame clones and omits some. The sample has approximately 200,000 clones, roughly 86% seen once. The specimen was peripheral blood. These receptors were obtained from an older woman with acute or convalescent COVID-19. CDR3s include the opening cysteine and the closing phenylalanine or tryptophan. The order of the fields is CDR3 protein, CDR3 DNA, clone size, V gene, J gene, D gene. The D gene is left open where the match is weak. Clone size is not always given. Where it is, it says once, few, many or a class for expanded clones.

CDR3 protein: CASRPGGLGTGELFF; CDR3 DNA: TGTGCCAGTAGGCCAGGGGGTCTAGGAACCGGGGAGCTGTTTTTT; clone size: once; V gene: TRBV19; J gene: TRBJ2-2; D gene: TRBD1
CDR3 protein: CASSLGDSNEQFF; CDR3 DNA: TGTGCCAGCAGCTTGGGGGACAGCAATGAGCAGTTCTTC; clone size: .; V gene: TRBV5-4; J gene: TRBJ2-1; D gene: TRBD1
CDR3 protein: CASSPGSGSSGNTIYF; CDR3 DNA: TGCGCCAGCAGCCCGGGGTCCGGAAGCTCTGGAAACACCATATATTTT; clone size: .; V gene: TRBV5-1; J gene: TRBJ1-3; D gene: .
CDR3 protein: CASSSGTHYGYTF; CDR3 DNA: TGTGCCAGCAGCAGCGGGACCCACTATGGCTACACCTTC; clone size: .; V gene: TRBV11-2; J gene: TRBJ1-2; D gene: .
CDR3 protein: CASSSNRGKSVNEQFF; CDR3 DNA: TGTGCCAGCAGCTCCAATAGAGGCAAATCCGTCAATGAGCAGTTCTTC; clone size: .; V gene: TRBV7-9; J gene: TRBJ2-1; D gene: .
CDR3 protein: CASSFLSDEKLFF; CDR3 DNA: TGTGCCAGTAGTTTCTTGTCCGATGAAAAACTGTTTTTT; clone size: .; V gene: TRBV19; J gene: TRBJ1-4; D gene: .
CDR3 protein: CASSQEGSSVNTEAFF; CDR3 DNA: TGTGCCAGCAGCCAAGAGGGTTCCAGCGTAAACACTGAAGCTTTCTTT; clone size: .; V gene: TRBV4-2; J gene: TRBJ1-1; D gene: .
CDR3 protein: CASSQEREQYF; CDR3 DNA: TGTGCCAGCAGCCAAGAGCGGGAGCAGTACTTC; clone size: .; V gene: TRBV3-1/TRBV3-2; J gene: TRBJ2-7; D gene: .
CDR3 protein: CASSAQGKPYEQYF; CDR3 DNA: TGTGCCAGCAGTGCTCAGGGAAAACCCTACGAGCAGTACTTC; clone size: .; V gene: TRBV25-1; J gene: TRBJ2-7; D gene: .
CDR3 protein: CASTFGGRDTQYF; CDR3 DNA: TGTGCCAGCACTTTTGGGGGCAGGGATACGCAGTATTTT; clone size: .; V gene: TRBV7-3; J gene: TRBJ2-3; D gene: .
CDR3 protein: CASSLFHSTNEKLFF; CDR3 DNA: TGTGCCAGCAGTTTATTTCATTCAACTAATGAAAAACTGTTTTTT; clone size: .; V gene: TRBV27; J gene: TRBJ1-4; D gene: .
CDR3 protein: CASSVLGSGSYEQYF; CDR3 DNA: TGTGCCAGCAGTGTACTAGGATCCGGCTCCTACGAGCAGTACTTC; clone size: .; V gene: TRBV28; J gene: TRBJ2-7; D gene: .
CDR3 protein: CATHGAGVQETQYF; CDR3 DNA: TGTGCCACTCACGGAGCGGGGGTACAAGAGACCCAGTACTTC; clone size: .; V gene: TRBV3-1/TRBV3-2; J gene: TRBJ2-5; D gene: TRBD2
CDR3 protein: CASSPGGAGNTIYF; CDR3 DNA: TGTGCCAGCAGCCCTGGAGGGGCTGGAAACACCATATATTTT; clone size: few; V gene: TRBV3-1/TRBV3-2; J gene: TRBJ1-3; D gene: .
CDR3 protein: CASSLTWTGGIANYGYTF; CDR3 DNA: TGCGCCAGCAGCCTGACCTGGACAGGGGGCATAGCTAACTATGGCTACACCTTC; clone size: .; V gene: TRBV5-1; J gene: TRBJ1-2; D gene: TRBD1
CDR3 protein: CASSHGQPYEQYF; CDR3 DNA: TGTGCCAGCAGCCACGGACAGCCCTACGAGCAGTACTTC; clone size: .; V gene: TRBV11-3; J gene: TRBJ2-7; D gene: .
CDR3 protein: CASSVGQGNYGYTF; CDR3 DNA: TGTGCCAGCAGCGTAGGACAGGGGAACTATGGCTACACCTTC; clone size: .; V gene: TRBV9; J gene: TRBJ1-2; D gene: TRBD1
CDR3 protein: CASRNSDREAFF; CDR3 DNA: TGTGCCAGCAGGAATTCTGACAGAGAAGCTTTCTTT; clone size: .; V gene: TRBV28; J gene: TRBJ1-1; D gene: .
CDR3 protein: CASSSLGSRNEQFF; CDR3 DNA: TGTGCCAGCAGTTCCCTGGGTAGCCGCAATGAGCAGTTCTTC; clone size: .; V gene: TRBV6-5; J gene: TRBJ2-1; D gene: .
CDR3 protein: CSVDRGGAFF; CDR3 DNA: TGCAGCGTGGACAGGGGGGGAGCTTTCTTT; clone size: .; V gene: TRBV29-1; J gene: TRBJ1-1; D gene: TRBD1
CDR3 protein: CASKKPLWGYTF; CDR3 DNA: TGTGCCAGCAAAAAACCCCTATGGGGCTACACCTTC; clone size: .; V gene: TRBV28; J gene: TRBJ1-2; D gene: .
CDR3 protein: CASTSGQGNQPQHF; CDR3 DNA: TGTGCCAGCACCTCGGGACAGGGCAATCAGCCCCAGCATTTT; clone size: .; V gene: TRBV6-5; J gene: TRBJ1-5; D gene: TRBD1
CDR3 protein: CASSLETGLAGAYNEQFF; CDR3 DNA: TGTGCCAGCAGCCTCGAAACAGGACTAGCGGGAGCTTACAATGAGCAGTTCTTC; clone size: .; V gene: TRBV11-3; J gene: TRBJ2-1; D gene: TRBD2
CDR3 protein: CASRSGQNTGELFF; CDR3 DNA: TGTGCCAGTAGGTCGGGACAGAACACCGGGGAGCTGTTTTTT; clone size: .; V gene: TRBV19; J gene: TRBJ2-2; D gene: .
CDR3 protein: CASSVTGGWAFF; CDR3 DNA: TGTGCCAGCAGTGTCACAGGGGGCTGGGCTTTCTTT; clone size: .; V gene: TRBV27; J gene: TRBJ1-1; D gene: TRBD1
CDR3 protein: CASSPIAAGANVLTF; CDR3 DNA: TGTGCCAGCAGCCCAATAGCAGCTGGGGCCAACGTCCTGACTTTC; clone size: .; V gene: TRBV5-4; J gene: TRBJ2-6; D gene: .
CDR3 protein: CASSQAGTGGSPLHF; CDR3 DNA: TGTGCCAGCAGCCAAGCCGGGACAGGAGGTTCACCCCTCCACTTT; clone size: .; V gene: TRBV14; J gene: TRBJ1-6; D gene: TRBD1
CDR3 protein: CASSEAQTEAFF; CDR3 DNA: TGTGCCAGCAGTGAAGCGCAGACTGAAGCTTTCTTT; clone size: .; V gene: TRBV6-1; J gene: TRBJ1-1; D gene: .
CDR3 protein: CASSRRDRGLSGANVLTF; CDR3 DNA: TGTGCCAGCAGTCGCCGGGACAGGGGGCTTTCTGGGGCCAACGTCCTGACTTTC; clone size: .; V gene: TRBV6-6; J gene: TRBJ2-6; D gene: TRBD1
CDR3 protein: CASSLPGTSTDTQYF; CDR3 DNA: TGTGCCAGCAGCTTACCCGGGACTAGCACAGATACGCAGTATTTT; clone size: .; V gene: TRBV5-6; J gene: TRBJ2-3; D gene: .
CDR3 protein: CSVEEQFSSQETQYF; CDR3 DNA: TGCAGCGTTGAAGAACAGTTTAGTTCCCAAGAGACCCAGTACTTC; clone size: .; V gene: TRBV29-1; J gene: TRBJ2-5; D gene: .
CDR3 protein: CAISGTQGSLTF; CDR3 DNA: TGTGCCATCAGTGGTACACAGGGAAGTCTCACCTTC; clone size: .; V gene: TRBV10-3; J gene: TRBJ1-2; D gene: .
CDR3 protein: CASSEAGGAHSGANVLTF; CDR3 DNA: TGTGCCAGCAGTGAAGCGGGAGGGGCGCACTCTGGGGCCAACGTCCTGACTTTC; clone size: .; V gene: TRBV6-1; J gene: TRBJ2-6; D gene: TRBD2
CDR3 protein: CASTRQGVEEELFF; CDR3 DNA: TGTGCCAGCACGAGACAGGGGGTCGAAGAGGAGCTGTTTTTT; clone size: .; V gene: TRBV2; J gene: TRBJ2-2; D gene: TRBD1
CDR3 protein: CASRRTNQPQHF; CDR3 DNA: TGTGCCAGCAGACGCACAAATCAGCCCCAGCATTTT; clone size: once; V gene: TRBV4-2; J gene: TRBJ1-5; D gene: .
CDR3 protein: CATSGRKGDPSYEQYF; CDR3 DNA: TGTGCCACCAGCGGTCGTAAGGGGGATCCTTCCTACGAGCAGTACTTC; clone size: .; V gene: TRBV15; J gene: TRBJ2-7; D gene: .
CDR3 protein: CASSFSGQKEIQYF; CDR3 DNA: TGTGCCAGCAGCTTTTCGGGACAGAAGGAGATTCAGTACTTC; clone size: .; V gene: TRBV7-2; J gene: TRBJ2-4; D gene: TRBD1
CDR3 protein: CASSLASGGAYNEQFF; CDR3 DNA: TGTGCCAGCAGTTTAGCTAGCGGGGGGGCCTACAATGAGCAGTTCTTC; clone size: .; V gene: TRBV27; J gene: TRBJ2-1; D gene: TRBD2
CDR3 protein: CASSTTRVPFNQPQHF; CDR3 DNA: TGTGCCAGTAGTACCACCCGGGTGCCCTTTAATCAGCCCCAGCATTTT; clone size: .; V gene: TRBV19; J gene: TRBJ1-5; D gene: .
CDR3 protein: CASSLELYGNTIYF; CDR3 DNA: TGTGCCAGCAGTCTAGAGCTGTATGGAAACACCATATATTTT; clone size: .; V gene: TRBV6-5; J gene: TRBJ1-3; D gene: .
CDR3 protein: CASSPGTGAGYTF; CDR3 DNA: TGTGCCAGCAGCCCCGGGACAGGGGCTGGCTACACCTTC; clone size: .; V gene: TRBV7-8; J gene: TRBJ1-2; D gene: TRBD1
CDR3 protein: CAWSVQGRAFGNTIYF; CDR3 DNA: TGTGCCTGGAGTGTACAGGGCAGGGCGTTCGGAAACACCATATATTTT; clone size: .; V gene: TRBV30; J gene: TRBJ1-3; D gene: .
CDR3 protein: CASSLGTGGNSPLHF; CDR3 DNA: TGCGCCAGCAGCTTGGGGACAGGGGGTAATTCACCCCTCCACTTT; clone size: once; V gene: TRBV5-1; J gene: TRBJ1-6; D gene: TRBD1
CDR3 protein: CASSLAGGHTDTQYF; CDR3 DNA: TGTGCCAGCAGTCTAGCGGGGGGTCACACAGATACGCAGTATTTT; clone size: .; V gene: TRBV6-5; J gene: TRBJ2-3; D gene: TRBD2
CDR3 protein: CASGRDLNQPQHF; CDR3 DNA: TGTGCTAGTGGCAGGGATCTGAATCAGCCCCAGCATTTT; clone size: once; V gene: TRBV12-5; J gene: TRBJ1-5; D gene: .
CDR3 protein: CAWSVWARDSNQPQHF; CDR3 DNA: TGTGCCTGGAGTGTGTGGGCCAGGGATAGCAATCAGCCCCAGCATTTT; clone size: once; V gene: TRBV30; J gene: TRBJ1-5; D gene: .
CDR3 protein: CASRRGPGSDTQYF; CDR3 DNA: TGTGCCAGTAGGAGGGGGCCGGGCTCAGATACGCAGTATTTT; clone size: .; V gene: TRBV19; J gene: TRBJ2-3; D gene: TRBD1
CDR3 protein: CASSLGHGYTF; CDR3 DNA: TGTGCCAGCAGCTTAGGGCATGGCTACACCTTC; clone size: .; V gene: TRBV7-9; J gene: TRBJ1-2; D gene: .
CDR3 protein: CASSQVQDRKQETQYF; CDR3 DNA: TGTGCCAGCAGCCAAGTTCAGGACAGGAAACAAGAGACCCAGTACTTC; clone size: .; V gene: TRBV14; J gene: TRBJ2-5; D gene: TRBD1
CDR3 protein: CASRPGDRGFSPLHF; CDR3 DNA: TGTGCCAGCAGACCTGGGGACAGGGGGTTTTCACCCCTCCACTTT; clone size: .; V gene: TRBV6-5; J gene: TRBJ1-6; D gene: TRBD1
CDR3 protein: CAISRTGVSNTEAFF; CDR3 DNA: TGTGCCATCAGTCGAACAGGGGTATCGAACACTGAAGCTTTCTTT; clone size: .; V gene: TRBV10-3; J gene: TRBJ1-1; D gene: TRBD1
CDR3 protein: CATSRGGGSYNEQFF; CDR3 DNA: TGTGCCACCTCACGCGGGGGTGGTAGCTACAATGAGCAGTTCTTC; clone size: .; V gene: TRBV24-1; J gene: TRBJ2-1; D gene: TRBD2
CDR3 protein: CASRGQGQQPQHF; CDR3 DNA: TGTGCCAGCAGAGGACAGGGGCAACAGCCCCAGCATTTT; clone size: .; V gene: TRBV28; J gene: TRBJ1-5; D gene: TRBD1